These 3 T cell receptor beta chains were sequenced from one sample in a study of read filtering for tumor transcriptome and immune sequencing. From about 400 ng of RNA, a library with molecular barcoded alpha/delta and beta/gamma adaptors was made. TCRdb re-called the reads through MiXCR, storing one row per CDR3 protein. The profile shows around 31,000 distinct CDR3 sequences, 15% to 20% of them singletons. The sample comprised a population of CD138-negative cells sorted from bone marrow. These receptor sequences come from a donor at least 40 years old with multiple myeloma.

To note about this clonotype: A much larger clonotype is one base distant, so this may be a read error. The chain is built from TRBV29-1 and TRBJ2-1; unclear D gene. The CDR3 extends over 12 amino acids. Germline CDR1 SQVTM, CDR2 ANQGSEA. This chain's CDR3 is CSVGRQVGEQSF. CDR3 nucleotide sequence: TGCAGCGTTGGTAGGCAGGTGGGTGAGCAGTCCTTC.

Remarks on this clonotype: A far larger clone lies a single base away; this is likely a read error. The V gene is TRBV7-2, the J gene TRBJ2-7; 12 bases are a match to TRBD2. The J segment lost 7 bases and the V segment lost 5 bases, leaving 6 bases of the junction unmatched. The CDR3 covers 14 residues. The V gene's germline CDR1 is SGHTA and CDR2 FQGNSA. CDR3 sequence (DNA): TGTGCCAGCAGCCCTAGCGGGGGGGCCGGGGAGCAGTACTTC. It yields the protein CASSPSGGAGEQYF. Together with reference TRBV7-2 and TRBJ2-7, the CDR3 gives the full variable domain: GAGVSQSPSNKVTEKGKDVELRCDPISGHTALYWYRQSLGQGLEFLIYFQGNSAPDKSGLPSDRFSAERTGGSVSTLTIQRTQQEDSAVYLCASSPSGGAGEQYFGPGTRLTVT.

There are many counts of this clonotype. This chain joins TRBV3-1 and TRBJ1-4, with a weak D call TRBD1 (6 bases). This CDR3 region has 13 residues. V lost 3 bases and J lost 15, with 17 bases in between. Per the germline V gene, CDR1 is LGHDT and CDR2 is YNNKEL (reference sequence). CDR3 in DNA: TGTGCCAGCAGCCATGGCGTGGCAGGGGTGGTGTTTTTT. This encodes CASSHGVAGVVFF.